This T cell receptor (beta chain) was captured by sequencing in a study of monozygotic twins with inflammatory bowel disease. Study-level findings and limits: Immunosuppressive treatments differing between patients may have added repertoire variability.

In regard to this clonotype: The antigen is not known.

TCRdb reprocessed the 5' RACE reads, with one entry per CDR3 protein and no DNA. The ten most abundant clones cover 2.6% of a sample with a few hundred thousand distinct CDR3 sequences. CDR3 length equals 15 residues. Per the germline V gene, CDR1 is DFQATT and CDR2 is SNEGSKA (reference sequence). The sequencing sample was made of blood. V and J are TRBV20-1 and TRBJ2-3; TCRdb reports TRBD2, a call that lacks DNA to check it against. The receptor's source is a human donor with ulcerative colitis or Crohn's disease, or a healthy co-twin of an affected twin (not recorded which). The CDR3 is CSAETGGGTTDTQYF.